This T cell receptor (beta chain) was captured by sequencing in a study of T cells in Graves' hyperthyroidism and ophthalmopathy. Trimming removed 2 bases from V and 10 bases from J, with 16 bases in between. This CDR3 spans 13 amino acids. Germline CDR1 reads SQVTM; CDR2 reads ANQGSEA. Findings and caveats of the study: Ophthalmopathy and stable hyperthyroidism were told apart by a 13 V-J model. Also found in blood were most expanded thyroid clonotypes above 0.001.

TCR beta CDR3 sequences were amplified from RNA transcripts. When the TCR CDR3 underwent first-round RT-PCR, the HTBI primer set was used. TCRdb reprocessed the multiplex PCR reads via MiXCR and lists one record per CDR3 protein. The sample lists roughly 740,000 distinct CDR3 sequences, about 16% occurring once. This clonotype was detected only a few times. Its specificity is unknown. Exclusion of patients followed from uncontrolled infection, other autoimmune disease, pregnancy or lactation. Diagnosis relied on clinical symptoms, serum thyroxine and TRAb, thyroid ultrasound and orbital computed tomography.

Sequencing used blood. This sequence joins TRBV29-1 and TRBJ2-3; D may be TRBD1 (5 bases). The sequence came from a man aged 18 to 29 with Graves' hyperthyroidism. In DNA form, the CDR3 reads TGCAGCGTTGAATCTCAGGGCTTATATTCGCAGTATTTT. Its translation is CSVESQGLYSQYF.